This T cell receptor beta chain was observed in a study of graft-versus-host responses after intestinal transplantation. Study as a whole: Transplants were multivisceral, liver-intestinal, or isolated intestinal. Each patient got anti-thymocyte globulin induction, then tacrolimus and steroids for approximately 3 years. Points from the study as a whole: Declines in HvG clones occurring early post-transplant were associated with peak circulating GvH clone levels. Ileal or blood samples showed some GvH clones first, and such clones were also found in recipient marrow.

The V and J ends lost 2 bases and 3 bases respectively, with 15 bases between them. Germline CDR1 reads SGHRS; CDR2 reads YFSETQ. The CDR3 totals 15 residues. Assay used: immunoSEQ multiplex PCR; TCRdb lists only in-frame clones, some missing. Of about 85,000 clones detected, roughly 90% appear once; the ten largest clones hold around 7.6%. For this clone: What it binds is unknown.

J is TRBJ2-7 and V is TRBV5-1; D remains unclear. This clonotype originated in a human donor who was the organ donor for an intestinal transplant. This material consisted of unstimulated CD8+ T cells sorted from spleen or lymph node cells, taken before transplant. The CDR3 loop is CASSFYSSLNYEQYF. The CDR3 DNA follows: TGCGCCAGCAGCTTTTACAGCTCTCTCAACTACGAGCAGTACTTC.